This T cell receptor (beta chain) was identified during a study of T-cell reconstitution after alpha-beta-depleted transplantation in children. Overall study findings and caveats: A year post-transplant, T-cell counts and diversity derived mostly from newly produced T cells. Where some patients showed high TCRbeta diversity at day 60, it came from recipient T cells and thymic progenitors that had survived. In patients about two months after transplant, alpha-beta T cells reportedly arose from several hundred expanded graft clones.

CDR3 length: 17 residues. Germline V gene data show CDR1 as SGHRS and CDR2 as YFSETQ. V dropped 0 bases and J dropped 0 bases, with 16 bases sitting between them. Unique molecular identifiers were incorporated during preparation of the TCRbeta library. TCRdb itself ran the PCR reads through MiXCR, one entry per CDR3 protein. Of under 400,000 distinct CDR3 sequences listed, around 25% are singletons. This clonotype was seen a handful of times. Its specificity is unknown. V and J are TRBV5-1 and TRBJ2-7; possible D gene TRBD1, 5 bases. The receptor was derived from a male patient younger than 18 who had a stem cell transplant for acute lymphoblastic leukemia, so the T cells may come from the graft donor. The starting material was PBMCs, mostly from graft donor cells, obtained 180 days after TCRalphabeta/CD19-depleted stem cell transplant. In DNA, the CDR3 is TGCGCCAGCAGCTTGGACCCCAGGGCCAGCAGCTCCTACGAGCAGTACTTC. Encoded protein: CASSLDPRASSSYEQYF.